This T cell receptor (beta chain) appears in the sequencing data of a study of T cell changes during pregnancy in multiple sclerosis. The data were produced by immunoSEQ multiplex PCR, yet TCRdb's version contains in-frame clones alone and is incomplete. The table has 55,000 to 70,000 clones, 93% seen once. Sequenced material: peripheral blood, taken after pregnancy. The source of this sequence is a female donor with multiple sclerosis, enrolled in a pregnancy study.

CDR3 sequence: CASSLSQLAGLSYEQYF. In nucleotides, the CDR3 is TGTGCCAGCAGCTTGAGTCAATTAGCGGGCCTCTCCTACGAGCAGTACTTC. The J gene is TRBJ2-7, the V gene TRBV5-4, with 7 bases lining up with TRBD2. This CDR3 comprises 17 residues. V gave up 1 base and J gave up 0 bases; unmatched junction bases: 10. Per the germline V gene, CDR1 is SGHNT and CDR2 is YYREEE (reference sequence).